These 11 T cell receptor beta chains were sequenced from one sample in a study of CD8+ T cells in alopecia areata. Sequencing templates came from extracted RNA that was reverse transcribed into cDNA. Clones were read by immunoSEQ multiplex PCR, and TCRdb kept only the in-frame ones, dropping some. The sample lists fewer than 150,000 clones, 50% to 65% occurring once. This sample's treatment: oral pan-JAK inhibitor, 5-10 mg twice daily. Sample: CD4+ T cells sorted from blood, taken at week 24, from a patient treated with tofacitinib. The receptors come from a human donor with alopecia areata.

This clone was seen only a few times. CDR3 region: CSVDPGADIQYF. The CDR3 coding sequence is TGCAGCGTTGATCCGGGGGCGGACATTCAGTACTTC. This chain links TRBV29-1 with TRBJ2-4; D tentatively reads TRBD1 or TRBD2 (6 bases each). V lost 3 bases, J lost 8 bases, and 11 bases lay in between. The germline V gene has CDR1 SQVTM and CDR2 ANQGSEA. The CDR3 loop spans 12 amino acids.

V gene TRBV25-1 combines with J gene TRBJ2-1, with 7 positions matching TRBD1. V lost 0 bases and J lost 4; bases outside the gene matches: 6. This CDR3 spans 16 amino acids. In germline, CDR1 is MGHDK, CDR2 SYGVNS. CDR3 DNA sequence: TGTGCCAGCAGTGAATATGGCAGGGGGAAGTACAATGAGCAGTTCTTC. It specifies CASSEYGRGKYNEQFF.

The V gene is TRBV5-1, the J gene TRBJ1-2; tentative D call: TRBD1 (6 bases). The germline CDR1 and CDR2 sequences are SGHRS and YFSETQ. CDR3 length: 13 residues. The V end lost 4 bases, the J end lost 2 bases, and 9 bases lay between the germline ends. The CDR3 nucleotides are TGCGCCAGCAGCCTGGACAGCAACTATGGCTACACCTTC. The encoded protein is CASSLDSNYGYTF.

The rearrangement joins TRBV10-3 to TRBJ2-5; 9 bases are a match to TRBD1. After removal of 6 bases from V and 4 bases from J, the junction contained 3 bases not matched to a gene. Germline lookup yields CDR1 ENHRY and CDR2 SYGVKD. The CDR3 runs to 13 residues. CDR3 DNA: TGTGCCATCAGCAGACAGGGGGGAGAGACCCAGTACTTC. It specifies CAISRQGGETQYF.

This clone was counted between two and nine times. The chain carries TRBV18 and TRBJ2-5; 7 bases line up with TRBD1. The J segment lost 2 bases and the V segment lost 6 bases, leaving 6 bases of the junction unmatched. The CDR3 length is 14 residues. CDR1 and CDR2 from the germline V gene are KGHSH and LQKENI. CDR3 region: CASSLDRAQETQYF. The CDR3 region has the DNA TGTGCCAGCTCTCTCGACAGGGCTCAAGAGACCCAGTACTTC.

CDR3 bases: TGCAGCGCCGGGGGACTAGCGGGGGAGACCCAGTACTTC. Encoded protein: CSAGGLAGETQYF. The chain links TRBV29-1 to TRBJ2-5; 13 nucleotides line up with TRBD2. V dropped 7 bases and J dropped 5; count of bases not matched to a gene: 4. This CDR3 is built from 13 residues. Germline V gene lookup returns CDR1 SQVTM and CDR2 ANQGSEA. Looking up the rest from reference TRBV29-1 and TRBJ2-5 gives the full variable domain: SAVISQKPSRDICQRGTSLTIQCQVDSQVTMMFWYRQQPGQSLTLIATANQGSEATYESGFVIDKFPISRPNLTFSTLTVSNMSPEDSSIYLCSAGGLAGETQYFGPGTRLLVL.

This clone was recorded a few times. This CDR3 is CASSRQTGGPSQPQHF. CDR3 coding DNA: TGTGCCAGTAGTCGACAAACAGGGGGACCTAGTCAGCCCCAGCATTTT. The chain links TRBV19 to TRBJ1-5; 8 positions match TRBD1. There are 16 residues in the CDR3. Looked up from germline, CDR1 is LNHDA and CDR2 is SQIVND (reference sequence). With 5 bases clipped from V and 6 bases from J, the junction kept 12 bases outside the gene matches.

This clone was seen a few times. The rearrangement joins TRBV2 to TRBJ2-1, with a tentative D call TRBD2 (5 bases). From germline, CDR1 is SNHLY and CDR2 FYNNEI. V gave up 6 bases and J gave up 5 bases, with 14 bases separating them. The CDR3 loop spans 14 amino acids. The CDR3 nucleotides read TGTGCCAGCAGAGTAAGCGGTCCTAACAATGAGCAGTTCTTC. This encodes CASRVSGPNNEQFF.

The chain is built from TRBV30 and TRBJ2-3, with D perhaps being TRBD1 or TRBD2 (6 bases each). Trimming removed 3 bases from V and 8 bases from J, with 21 bases in between. Germline V gene sequence: CDR1 GTSNPN, CDR2 SVGIG (reference sequence). This CDR3 region has 15 residues. This CDR3 is CAWSVDLGGPITQYF. The CDR3 nucleotides are TGTGCCTGGAGCGTCGACTTAGGGGGGCCCATTACGCAGTATTTT.

The chain is built from TRBV5-1 and TRBJ2-5; 15 nucleotides line up with TRBD2. J lost 5 bases, V lost 4 bases, and 0 bases had no gene match. Germline assignment: CDR1 SGHRS and CDR2 YFSETQ. The CDR3 length is 14 residues. CDR3 region: CASSGTSGGETQYF. CDR3 nucleotides: TGCGCCAGCAGCGGGACTAGCGGGGGGGAGACCCAGTACTTC.

This clone was counted a few times. The CDR3 nucleotides read TGCAGCGTTGATTCTACCCTGGGGATGTTGGGCGGCTACACCTTC. As protein: CSVDSTLGMLGGYTF. The V call is TRBV29-1, the J call TRBJ1-2; no clear D gene. V was shortened by 3 bases and J by 8 bases, with 22 bases between the two germline ends. Germline V CDR1 and CDR2: SQVTM, ANQGSEA. The CDR3 totals 15 residues.